This paragraph covers one T cell receptor beta chain sequence. This record comes from a study of blood T cell repertoires in COVID-19. For the study at large: Specimens from acute and convalescent COVID-19 originated in the United States, Italy and Spain. PBMCs, B-cell-depleted T cells, or T cells were the source of the cDNA or gDNA that made up the material.

In the original processing: Scientists estimated how many nucleated cells there were by amplifying reference gene primers. The assay was immunoSEQ multiplex PCR, and TCRdb's table has in-frame clones only and misses some. For V, J and clone size, that table is used; D and trimming come from the DNA. The data contain some 340,000 clones, around four fifths of them singletons. The sample comprised peripheral blood. The source of this sequence is a man aged 25 to 40 with active or convalescent COVID-19.

Written as DNA, the CDR3 is TGTGCCAGCAGCTTTGGCCTCTTGAACACTGAAGCTTTCTTT. As protein: CASSFGLLNTEAFF. The chain couples TRBV7-9 to TRBJ1-1, with D unresolved. Germline CDR1 SEHNR, CDR2 FQNEAQ (reference sequence). This CDR3 spans 14 amino acids. V shed 3 bases and J shed 0 bases, with 8 bases lying between them.